This TCR beta chain stems from a study of T-cell reconstitution after alpha-beta-depleted transplantation in children. Construction of the TCRbeta library involved unique molecular identifiers. TCRdb recomputed calls from the PCR reads with MiXCR, one row per CDR3 protein. The sample carries some 200,000 distinct CDR3 sequences, about 15% recorded once. This clonotype was seen many times. CDR1 is SGHRS, CDR2 YFSETQ, per germline. The CDR3 spans 15 residues. V was clipped by 2 bases and J by 3 bases; unmatched bases: 7. Material: PBMCs from the stem cell graft donor, obtained from the stem cell graft. The sequence was collected from a human donor who donated a stem cell graft to a child with acute lymphoblastic leukemia. This sequence joins TRBV5-1 and TRBJ1-2; 7 positions agree with TRBD1. Written as DNA, the CDR3 is TGCGCCAGCAGCTTTGGAGGGGGCATTGACTATGGCTACACCTTC. Its protein is CASSFGGGIDYGYTF.